Many counts were recorded for the clone carrying this TCR beta chain. Sampled blood dates from first hyperthyroidism diagnosis, and it precedes any ophthalmopathy symptoms. This sample is part of a study of T cells in Graves' hyperthyroidism and ophthalmopathy. Amplified TCR beta CDR3 regions came from RNA transcripts. HTBI primers drove first-round RT-PCR of the TCR CDR3. From the multiplex PCR reads, TCRdb called clonotypes with MiXCR, one entry per CDR3 protein. This table has over 120,000 distinct CDR3 sequences, approximately 24% appearing once. The receptor was isolated from a woman aged 45-59 years with Graves' hyperthyroidism that later progressed to Graves' ophthalmopathy. The sample taken for sequencing was blood.

This CDR3 is CASSPQWQGAYEQYF. The DNA for the CDR3 is TGTGCCAGCAGTCCCCAGTGGCAGGGCGCCTACGAGCAGTACTTC. The chain uses TRBV27 and TRBJ2-7, with D tentatively TRBD1 (5 bases). CDR3 length: 15 amino acids. Germline V gene data show CDR1 as MNHEY and CDR2 as SMNVEV (reference sequence). Trimming cost V 5 bases and J 2 bases, with 16 bases left between them.